The 23 T cell receptor beta chains presented below share a single source sample, sequenced in a study of blood T cell repertoires in COVID-19. The table came from immunoSEQ multiplex PCR; TCRdb's copy has only in-frame clones and leaves some out. Here the sample spans roughly 250,000 clones, roughly nine tenths being singletons. Input material: PBMCs or T cells enriched from blood (not recorded which). These receptors were collected from a woman aged 30 to 39 with acute COVID-19.

This rearrangement joins TRBV5-1 to TRBJ1-4; D remains ambiguous. In germline, CDR1 is SGHRS, CDR2 YFSETQ. CDR3 length: 16 residues. Trimming pared 4 bases from V and 3 bases from J, leaving 16 bases between. Written as DNA, the CDR3 is TGCGCCAGCAGCAGAGCACAAGGGCGGGCTAATGAAAAACTGTTTTTT. Its protein product is CASSRAQGRANEKLFF.

The chain joins TRBV5-1 to TRBJ2-5; 8 bases match TRBD2. The CDR3 consists of 18 residues. Germline CDR1 and CDR2: SGHRS and YFSETQ. After removal of 0 bases from V and 2 bases from J, the junction contained 12 bases not matched to a gene. The CDR3: CASSLGLAGAGRQETQYF. The CDR3 region has the DNA TGCGCCAGCAGCTTGGGGCTAGCGGGCGCCGGGCGTCAAGAGACCCAGTACTTC.

The chain is built from TRBV7-9 and TRBJ1-5; perhaps TRBD1 as D (6 bases). Trimming pared 6 bases from V and 4 bases from J, leaving 7 bases between. CDR1 and CDR2 (germline): SEHNR, FQNEAQ (reference sequence). The CDR3 loop spans 12 amino acids. CDR3 bases: TGTGCCAGCAGGCAGGGGAATCAGCCCCAGCATTTT. Its translation is CASRQGNQPQHF. Combining the CDR3 with reference TRBV7-9 and TRBJ1-5 gives the whole variable domain DTGVSQNPRHKITKRGQNVTFRCDPISEHNRLYWYRQTLGQGPEFLTYFQNEAQLEKSRLLSDRFSAERPKGSFSTLEIQRTEQGDSAMYLCASRQGNQPQHFGDGTRLSIL.

This clone was seen a single time. V usage is TRBV3-1 (or the pseudogene TRBV3-2) and J usage is TRBJ1-3, with 7 bases identical to TRBD1. Germline lookup yields CDR1 LGHDT and CDR2 YNNKEL (reference sequence). V lost 3 bases, J lost 3 bases, and 5 bases stayed unmatched. The CDR3 consists of 15 residues. Written as DNA, the CDR3 is TGTGCCAGCAGCCAGGGACAGTTACGTGGAAACACCATATATTTT. Amino acids: CASSQGQLRGNTIYF.

This clone was observed a single time. The CDR3 region has the DNA TGCGCCAGCAGATGCGGGAGCTACAATGAGCAGTTCTTC. This sequence encodes CASRCGSYNEQFF. V is TRBV10-1 and J is TRBJ2-1, with 7 bases that match TRBD2. The CDR3 totals 13 residues. V lost 6 bases, J lost 3 bases, and 2 bases stayed unmatched. The germline gives CDR1 WNHNN, CDR2 SYGVQD (reference sequence).

The chain carries TRBV5-1 and TRBJ1-2; 11 positions agree with TRBD1. Per germline, CDR1 SGHRS and CDR2 YFSETQ. The CDR3 is 16 amino acids. The trim removed 5 bases at V and 8 bases at J, leaving 14 bases unmatched. CDR3: CASRSGQGANTRGYTF. Here the CDR3 DNA reads TGCGCCAGCAGGAGTGGACAGGGGGCAAATACCCGGGGCTACACCTTC.

To note about this clone: This CDR3 is also generated by other DNA sequences in the sample. The V call is TRBV4-3, the J call TRBJ1-1; 10 bases align to TRBD1. CDR1 and CDR2 (germline): LGHNA, YSLEER. The CDR3 runs 15 residues. Trimming took 3 bases from V and 1 from J; bases not matched to a gene: 2. The CDR3 is CASSQDRGANTEAFF. CDR3 bases: TGCGCCAGCAGCCAGGACAGGGGGGCGAACACTGAAGCTTTCTTT.

The chain recombines TRBV2 with TRBJ2-1; D perhaps matches TRBD2 (5 bases). Deletions cut 7 bases from V and 3 bases from J, with 16 bases between. CDR3 size: 15 residues. CDR1 is SNHLY and CDR2 is FYNNEI in the germline V gene. As DNA, the CDR3 is TGTGCCAGCACCGAGGGCGTCTTACTCTACAATGAGCAGTTCTTC. Translated, it gives CASTEGVLLYNEQFF.

The rearrangement joins TRBV3-1 (or the pseudogene TRBV3-2) to TRBJ2-3, with 14 bases matching TRBD2. The CDR3 consists of 17 residues. Per germline, CDR1 LGHDT and CDR2 YNNKEL (reference sequence). After removal of 4 bases from V and 0 bases from J, the junction contained 3 bases not matched to a gene. The chain's CDR3 is CASSPGLAGASTDTQYF. The CDR3 region has the DNA TGTGCCAGCAGCCCGGGACTAGCGGGGGCTAGCACAGATACGCAGTATTTT.

This sequence joins TRBV7-2 and TRBJ2-1; a weak D match, TRBD2 (5 bases). Trimming stripped 0 bases from V and 6 bases from J, with 9 bases between. Germline V gene lookup returns CDR1 SGHTA and CDR2 FQGNSA. CDR3 size: 14 residues. As DNA, the CDR3 is TGTGCCAGCAGCTTAGCGGACTTCCCCAATGAGCAGTTCTTC. Translation: CASSLADFPNEQFF. The complete variable domain, with remaining parts taken from reference TRBV7-2 and TRBJ2-1, reads GAGVSQSPSNKVTEKGKDVELRCDPISGHTALYWYRQSLGQGLEFLIYFQGNSAPDKSGLPSDRFSAERTGGSVSTLTIQRTQQEDSAVYLCASSLADFPNEQFFGPGTRLTVL.

The chain links TRBV6-5 to TRBJ1-3; D unresolved. Germline V gene lookup returns CDR1 MNHEY and CDR2 SVGAGI. Trimming left V 6 bases short and J 4 bases short, with 13 bases between. The CDR3 contains 14 residues. The CDR3 DNA follows: TGTGCCAGCAGCTCTGCGGACTTCGGAAACACCATATATTTT. Protein sequence: CASSSADFGNTIYF.

This clone was seen only once. This rearrangement joins TRBV28 to TRBJ1-5, with D possibly matching TRBD1 (6 bases). With 6 bases removed from V and 9 bases from J, the gap between germline ends came to 18 bases. The CDR3 consists of 14 residues. CDR1 and CDR2 from the germline V gene are MDHEN and SYDVKM. CDR3 nucleotide sequence: TGTGCCAGCAGCCCTAGACAGGTTCCGTGGCCCCAGCATTTT. It specifies CASSPRQVPWPQHF.

J is TRBJ2-7 and V is TRBV9; TRBD1 agrees at 9 bases. Germline CDR1 reads SGDLS; CDR2 reads YYNGEE. The CDR3 sequence is 16 residues long. J lost 2 bases, V lost 4 bases, and 10 bases had no gene match. CDR3 amino acids: CASSNNRDRVTYEQYF. As DNA, the CDR3 is TGTGCCAGCAGCAATAACCGGGACAGGGTGACCTACGAGCAGTACTTC.

The chain combines TRBV19 with TRBJ1-1; 8 bases fit TRBD1. Losses at the gene ends were 2 bases for V and 0 bases for J; bases not matched to a gene: 2. The CDR3 totals 15 residues. Per germline, CDR1 LNHDA and CDR2 SQIVND (reference sequence). The CDR3 DNA reads TGTGCCAGTAGTATAATGGGACAGGTGAACACTGAAGCTTTCTTT. Translation: CASSIMGQVNTEAFF.

This chain joins TRBV5-1 and TRBJ2-3; 8 bases agree with TRBD2. The CDR3 has 16 residues. J gave up 14 bases and V 0 bases, and 17 bases lay outside the gene matches. Germline V gene sequence: CDR1 SGHRS, CDR2 YFSETQ. The CDR3 DNA is TGCGCCAGCAGCTTGGGCCCACTCGGGGCGAGCGGGGGCCCGTATTTT. This translates into CASSLGPLGASGGPYF.

The chain joins TRBV5-6 to TRBJ1-3, with a possible D match to TRBD1 (5 bases). This CDR3 spans 16 amino acids. Germline CDR1 SGHDT, CDR2 YYEEEE. Between the trimmed V and J ends, which lost 2 bases and 0 bases, there was a span of 12 bases. CDR3 coding DNA: TGTGCCAGCAGCTTTCTCAGGGCCTACTCTGGAAACACCATATATTTT. Encoded protein: CASSFLRAYSGNTIYF.

This chain uses TRBV6-2 or TRBV6-3 with TRBJ1-1, with D maybe TRBD1 (5 bases). Germline CDR1 is MNHEY and CDR2 is SVGEGT. The CDR3 runs 15 residues. V was clipped by 0 bases and J by 0 bases, with 8 bases between them. The chain's CDR3 is CASSYSRTLNTEAFF. The CDR3 region has the DNA TGTGCCAGCAGTTACTCAAGGACATTGAACACTGAAGCTTTCTTT.

The V and J genes are TRBV11-1 and TRBJ2-7, with TRBD1 as a possible D gene (5 bases). CDR1 and CDR2 from the germline V gene are SGHAT and FQDESV (reference sequence). The CDR3 is 13 residues long. Trimming removed 6 bases from V and 0 bases from J, with 9 bases in between. CDR3 coding DNA: TGTGCCAGCAGACCTGACAGCTCCTACGAGCAGTACTTC. This encodes CASRPDSSYEQYF.

This chain uses TRBV20-1 with TRBJ2-1; D not certain. The CDR3 length is 9 residues. Germline V gives CDR1 DFQATT, CDR2 SNEGSKA (reference sequence). Trimming shortened V by 3 bases and J by 12 bases, and 6 bases separated the two germline ends. The CDR3 DNA sequence: TGCAGTGCTAGCTCCGGGCAGTTCTTC. It codes for CSASSGQFF.

The DNA for the CDR3 is TGTGCCAGCAGTGTTACTAGAACGGAGCAGTACTTC. Its translation: CASSVTRTEQYF. This chain links TRBV25-1 with TRBJ2-7; D is perhaps TRBD2 (5 bases). The V and J ends lost 4 bases and 7 bases respectively, with 11 bases between them. This CDR3 region has 12 residues. The germline gives CDR1 MGHDK, CDR2 SYGVNS.

The J gene is TRBJ1-3, the V gene TRBV19; possibly TRBD1 for D (6 bases). CDR1 is LNHDA and CDR2 is SQIVND in the germline V gene (reference sequence). CDR3 length equals 15 residues. Between the trimmed V and J ends, which lost 7 bases and 4 bases, there was a span of 17 bases. This CDR3 is CASTKGRGRGNTIYF. The CDR3 coding sequence is TGTGCCAGTACCAAGGGGAGGGGGAGAGGAAACACCATATATTTT.

The CDR3 DNA reads TGCGCCAGCAGCCAAGAGCAAAGCGGGAGGTCCTACGAGCAGTACTTC. Its protein is CASSQEQSGRSYEQYF. This rearrangement joins TRBV4-3 to TRBJ2-7; 9 nucleotides match TRBD2. Germline trimming cut 0 bases from V and 1 base from J; bases unmatched to any gene: 4. CDR1 and CDR2 (germline): LGHNA, YSLEER. This CDR3 region has 16 residues.

The J gene is TRBJ1-1, the V gene TRBV7-2; D is perhaps TRBD1 (5 bases). Germline CDR1 reads SGHTA; CDR2 reads FQGNSA. Trimming took off 4 bases at V and 1 base at J, with 10 bases between the two ends. CDR3 length: 14 residues. The CDR3 DNA is TGTGCCAGCAGCTCTAGGGGAGGGAACACTGAAGCTTTCTTT. Translation: CASSSRGGNTEAFF.